This T cell receptor (beta chain) was sequenced for a study of cytomegalovirus exposure and HLA in healthy donors. PCR involved 60 Vbeta and 13 Jbeta primers. Sequencing used immunoSEQ multiplex PCR; TCRdb keeps in-frame clones, though not all of them. The repertoire includes 90,000 to 120,000 clones, approximately 79% of them detected once, and approximately 15% sits in the top ten. Trimming took 5 bases from V and 2 from J, leaving 13 bases between them. The CDR3 has 15 amino acids. Germline CDR1 reads MDHEN; CDR2 reads SYDVKM. The chain carries TRBV28 and TRBJ1-3, with D possibly TRBD1 on 6 matching bases. This sequence was found in a woman aged 40 to 50 in good health and CMV-seropositive. The sequencing input was PBMCs. CDR3 amino acids: CASSPGQRAGNTIYF. Here the CDR3 DNA reads TGTGCCAGCAGTCCTGGACAGCGCGCTGGAAACACCATATATTTT.